This is a list of T cell receptor beta chains from one sample in a study of T cell responses to AZD1222 COVID-19 vaccine. TCRdb keeps only in-frame clones here, not all; method: immunoSEQ multiplex PCR. The profile shows about 150,000 clones, 80% to 90% of them singletons. The sequenced sample was peripheral blood, obtained 28 days after the second AZD1222 dose. These receptor sequences come from an adult who received the AZD1222 COVID-19 vaccine. The CDR3 runs from the conserved cysteine through the conserved F or W. The D gene is left open where the match is weak. A clone size is listed for some rows: how often the clone was seen (once, few, many), or a class if it is expanded.

NA	TRBV7-9	NA	TRBJ2-3	TGTGCCAGCAGCTTAAATGGGCGGGAAACGCAGTATTTT	CASSLNGRETQYF
NA	TRBV28	once	TRBJ2-7	TGTGCCAGCAGTTCACTCCAAGCCGGACAGCTAACTTCCTACGAGCAGTACTTC	CASSSLQAGQLTSYEQYF
TRBD1	TRBV6-2/TRBV6-3	NA	TRBJ1-2	TGTGCCAGCAGTCGGCCCGGGACAGGGGGCAACTATGGCTACACCTTC	CASSRPGTGGNYGYTF
NA	TRBV28	once	TRBJ1-1	TGTGCCAGCAGTTTGCAGAGGATTATGAACACTGAAGCTTTCTTT	CASSLQRIMNTEAFF
NA	TRBV7-3	NA	TRBJ2-2	TGTGCCAGCAGCTTGGGAGGGAACACCGGGGAGCTGTTTTTT	CASSLGGNTGELFF
NA	TRBV27	NA	TRBJ1-1	TGTGCCAGCAGCCCCAAGTATTTGAACACTGAAGCTTTCTTT	CASSPKYLNTEAFF
NA	TRBV7-8	NA	TRBJ1-5	TGTGCCAGCAGCTCGTTCGAGACGGGGGGGCCCCAGCATTTT	CASSSFETGGPQHF
NA	TRBV5-4	few	TRBJ2-1	TGTGCCAGCACCTCAGGGGGGACTTCCTCCTACAATGAGCAGTTCTTC	CASTSGGTSSYNEQFF
TRBD1	TRBV28	NA	TRBJ2-7	TGTGCCAGCAGACCGGTGACAGGGGGCTTATTTTACTCCTACGAGCAGTACTTC	CASRPVTGGLFYSYEQYF
TRBD2	TRBV19	NA	TRBJ2-1	TGTGCCAGTAGTATAGCCCCCTCACTAGCGGGCCTCTCCTACAATGAGCAGTTCTTC	CASSIAPSLAGLSYNEQFF
TRBD2	TRBV10-3	NA	TRBJ2-5	TGTGCCATCAGTGAGCGGGGAGCGGGAGGAGAGACCCAGTACTTC	CAISERGAGGETQYF
TRBD2	TRBV6-4	NA	TRBJ2-7	TGTGCCAGCAGTGACTCGGGCCCGTCTAGCGGGAGGGGAACCTACGAGCAGTACTTC	CASSDSGPSSGRGTYEQYF
NA	TRBV6-1	NA	TRBJ1-1	TGTGCCAGCAGTGAAGGTTCAGGTATAGGTGCGAACACTGAAGCTTTCTTT	CASSEGSGIGANTEAFF
NA	TRBV7-9	NA	TRBJ2-1	TGTGCCAGCAGCTTAGCGGCCGGGCCTGATGAGCAGTTCTTC	CASSLAAGPDEQFF
NA	TRBV7-2	once	TRBJ2-2	TGTGCCAGCAGCCTAATAGGAGTTCGGACCGGGGAGCTGTTTTTT	CASSLIGVRTGELFF
TRBD1	TRBV5-1	few	TRBJ2-2	TGCGCCAGCAGCCCTCAACTCGGGACAGGGTTCACCGGGGAGCTGTTTTTT	CASSPQLGTGFTGELFF
NA	TRBV29-1	NA	TRBJ2-1	TGCAGCGCTGGGGACAACTACAATGAGCAGTTCTTC	CSAGDNYNEQFF
NA	TRBV4-3	NA	TRBJ1-3	TGCGCCAGCAGCCAGACCACGTCCACTGTTTCGACCATATATTTT	CASSQTTSTVSTIYF
NA	TRBV20-1	NA	TRBJ1-6	TGCAGTGCTAGTGGCGGACTCTCCTATAATTCACCCCTCCACTTT	CSASGGLSYNSPLHF
TRBD2	TRBV5-4	NA	TRBJ2-2	TGTGCCAGCAGCTTGAGCCTAGCGGTTAACACCGGGGAGCTGTTTTTT	CASSLSLAVNTGELFF
TRBD2	TRBV10-3	NA	TRBJ2-3	TGTGCCATCAGTGACCGACTAGCGGGATTCACAGATACGCAGTATTTT	CAISDRLAGFTDTQYF
NA	TRBV7-9	once	TRBJ1-5	TGTGCCAGCAGCTTAGGTCCAACTGGGCAGCCCCAGCATTTT	CASSLGPTGQPQHF
TRBD1	TRBV19	NA	TRBJ1-1	TGTGCCAGTAGTATACCATCCGACAGGGGGAACACTGAAGCTTTCTTT	CASSIPSDRGNTEAFF
TRBD1	TRBV7-2	NA	TRBJ2-7	TGTGCCAGCAGCAGGACAGGTAATCTCTACGAGCAGTACTTC	CASSRTGNLYEQYF
TRBD1	TRBV5-8	NA	TRBJ2-7	TGTGCCAGCAGCTTGGGGGGGACAGGAATCACGCAGTACTTC	CASSLGGTGITQYF
TRBD2	TRBV27	once	TRBJ2-7	TGTGCCAGCTCCTCTAGCGGGGGTCCCTACGAGCAGTACTTC	CASSSSGGPYEQYF
NA	TRBV6-5	NA	TRBJ1-1	TGTGCCAGCAGTTACTCCGGGGTCGAAGCTTTCTTT	CASSYSGVEAFF